This is a list of T cell receptor beta chains from one sample in a study of blood T cell repertoires in COVID-19. The repertoire was sequenced with immunoSEQ multiplex PCR; TCRdb's copy has only in-frame clones and lacks some. The top ten hold 0.7% to 0.95% of the sample, which has approximately 400,000 clones, roughly 92% seen once. The sequencing input was PBMCs or T cells enriched from blood (not recorded which). These TCRs come from a woman aged 40 to 55 who had been exposed to COVID-19. CDR3s include the opening cysteine and the closing phenylalanine or tryptophan. A D gene is named only where the DNA matches it firmly.

>TRBD2|TRBJ2-7|TRBV6-5
CASSRGGDYEQYF
TGTGCCAGCAGTCGGGGAGGGGACTACGAGCAGTACTTC
>.|TRBJ1-2|TRBV2
CASSGSANYGYTF
TGTGCCAGCAGTGGTTCAGCTAACTATGGCTACACCTTC
>.|TRBJ1-2|TRBV19
CASSIVGKRRGYGYTF
TGTGCCAGTAGTATAGTCGGCAAAAGACGCGGCTATGGCTACACCTTC
>.|TRBJ1-5|TRBV6-2/TRBV6-3
CASSYSGAPNQPQHF
TGTGCCAGCAGTTACTCGGGGGCCCCCAATCAGCCCCAGCATTTT
>TRBD1|TRBJ1-1|TRBV3-1/TRBV3-2
CASSHNRDRAAFF
TGTGCCAGCAGCCACAACCGGGACAGGGCAGCTTTCTTT
>TRBD1|TRBJ1-1|TRBV2
CASRTGKSINTEAFF
TGTGCCAGCAGGACAGGGAAGTCGATAAACACTGAAGCTTTCTTT
>.|TRBJ1-1|TRBV27
CASSQRGWGDTEAFF
TGTGCCAGCAGTCAACGGGGCTGGGGGGATACTGAAGCTTTCTTT
>.|TRBJ1-1|TRBV5-1
CASSLELPVNTEAFF
TGCGCCAGCAGCTTGGAACTTCCGGTGAACACTGAAGCTTTCTTT
>.|TRBJ1-2|TRBV7-2
CASSTYGQIGYTF
TGTGCCAGCAGCACCTATGGACAAATTGGCTACACCTTC
>.|TRBJ2-1|TRBV6-6
CASSYSGMNEQFF
TGTGCCAGCAGTTATAGCGGCATGAATGAGCAGTTCTTC
>.|TRBJ2-1|TRBV7-3
CASSPRLDREQFF
TGTGCCAGCAGCCCTCGACTAGACCGTGAGCAGTTCTTC
>TRBD1|TRBJ1-5|TRBV7-9
CASSSNTGELRNQPQHF
TGTGCCAGCAGCTCCAATACAGGGGAGTTGCGCAATCAGCCCCAGCATTTT
>TRBD1|TRBJ1-5|TRBV30
CAWSANRGFSNQPQHF
TGTGCCTGGAGTGCCAACAGGGGATTTAGCAATCAGCCCCAGCATTTT
>.|TRBJ2-1|TRBV25-1
CASSEFVQINEQFF
TGTGCCAGCAGTGAATTCGTACAGATTAATGAGCAGTTCTTC
>.|TRBJ1-4|TRBV6-2/TRBV6-3
CASSPREGNNEKLFF
TGTGCCAGCAGCCCTAGGGAGGGTAATAATGAAAAACTGTTTTTT
>.|TRBJ1-4|TRBV7-2
CASSLAPQVSEKLFF
TGTGCCAGCAGCTTAGCTCCCCAAGTTAGTGAAAAACTGTTTTTT
>TRBD1|TRBJ2-1|TRBV2
CASDRVREQFF
TGTGCCAGCGACAGGGTACGCGAGCAGTTCTTC